This is a list of T cell receptor beta chains from one sample in a study of shared clonotypes between healthy human individuals. The method was immunoSEQ multiplex PCR; TCRdb's version includes in-frame clones alone and lacks a portion of them. The sample includes millions of clones, about 92% of them seen just once. The sample was naive CD4+ T cells from PBMCs. These receptors were collected from a man in his late teens or twenties in good health. Some clones in this sample may be carry-over from other donors' samples. CDR3s include the opening cysteine and the closing phenylalanine or tryptophan. Each record gives: V gene, D gene, J gene, clone size, CDR3 DNA, CDR3 protein. A D gene is named only where the DNA matches it firmly. For some rows the clone size is stated as once, few or many, or as a class when expanded; others skip it.

>TRBV5-4|NA|TRBJ1-4|few
TGTGCCAGCAGCCCGGGAGGGCAGAGGAATGAAAAACTGTTTTTT
CASSPGGQRNEKLFF
>TRBV5-1|TRBD2|TRBJ2-3|NA
TGCGCCAGCAGCCGCCCCCCGGGTAGCGGGACGAGCACAGATACGCAGTATTTT
CASSRPPGSGTSTDTQYF
>TRBV7-2|NA|TRBJ2-7|NA
TGTGCCAGCACCTACAGGACGAACTCCTACGAGCAGTACTTC
CASTYRTNSYEQYF
>TRBV5-1|TRBD2|TRBJ2-2|once
TGCGCCAGCAGCCCAGGGACTACCTACACCGGGGAGCTGTTTTTT
CASSPGTTYTGELFF
>TRBV27|NA|TRBJ2-1|NA
TGTGCCAGCAGTCGATTTCCCCTCAGGGGTGAGCAGTTCTTC
CASSRFPLRGEQFF
>TRBV18|TRBD1|TRBJ2-5|NA
TGTGCCAGCTCACCAAGGACAGGGGGCGCAGAGACCCAGTACTTC
CASSPRTGGAETQYF
>TRBV7-9|TRBD2|TRBJ2-1|NA
TGTGCCAGCAACCCCCGGGGGACTACTCTCAATGAGCAGTTCTTC
CASNPRGTTLNEQFF
>TRBV27|TRBD2|TRBJ2-1|NA
TGTGCCAGCAGTTTAGGGGCTAGCGGGAGGGCCGGCGGGCAGTTCTTC
CASSLGASGRAGGQFF
>TRBV7-2|NA|TRBJ1-1|NA
TGTGCCAGCAGAACCAACAGGGATACTGAAGCTTTCTTT
CASRTNRDTEAFF
>TRBV28|NA|TRBJ2-1|NA
TGTGCCAGCAGCCCCCGTGCAAGTAGTGGCAATGAGCAGTTCTTC
CASSPRASSGNEQFF
>TRBV11-3|NA|TRBJ2-1|NA
TGTGCCAGCAGCTTAGGCCCAGGAGCCAATGAGCAGTTCTTC
CASSLGPGANEQFF
>TRBV18|NA|TRBJ1-5|NA
TGTGCCAGCTCCATGGGGGGGGGAGATCAGCCCCAGCATTTT
CASSMGGGDQPQHF
>TRBV27|NA|TRBJ2-2|NA
TGTGCCAGCAGTTTATCTAACACCGGGGAGCTGTTTTTT
CASSLSNTGELFF
>TRBV7-9|NA|TRBJ2-6|NA
TGTGCCAGCAGCTTAGGGATAGGGGGCTCTGGGGCCAACGTCCTGACTTTC
CASSLGIGGSGANVLTF
>TRBV29-1|NA|TRBJ1-4|NA
TGCAGCGTTAGTTTTTCGAATGAAAAACTGTTTTTT
CSVSFSNEKLFF
>TRBV2|TRBD2|TRBJ2-5|NA
TGTGCCAGCAGGGGAGCCCTAGCGGGAGTGGAGACCCAGTACTTC
CASRGALAGVETQYF
>TRBV7-9|NA|TRBJ1-4|NA
TGTGCCAGCGTAGACCCGGATTCACGAGAAAAACTGTTTTTT
CASVDPDSREKLFF
>TRBV11-1|NA|TRBJ1-1|NA
TGTGCCAGCAGCACCAACGTGAACACTGAAGCTTTCTTT
CASSTNVNTEAFF
>TRBV11-3|NA|TRBJ2-7|NA
TGTGCCAGCGGTGAAGGGGTGGGCGAGCAGTACTTC
CASGEGVGEQYF
>TRBV4-1|TRBD2|TRBJ2-7|NA
TGCGCCAGCAGCCAAGATCGGGGTAGCGGGAGGCACGAGCAGTACTTC
CASSQDRGSGRHEQYF
>TRBV20-1|TRBD2|TRBJ2-1|once
TGCAGTGCTAGAGAGGGACTAGCAGGGTTCTTC
CSAREGLAGFF
>TRBV2|TRBD2|TRBJ2-2|NA
TGTGCCAGCAGCCTGACTAGCGGGAGGAGTTTTACCGGGGAGCTGTTTTTT
CASSLTSGRSFTGELFF
>TRBV10-2|NA|TRBJ1-1|NA
TGCGCCAGCAGGTGGGGGGCGAACACTGAAGCTTTCTTT
CASRWGANTEAFF
>TRBV19|TRBD2|TRBJ2-7|NA
TGTGCCAGTAGTATCCGTAATTTAGCGGGAGGGCCGATCGACGAGCAGTACTTC
CASSIRNLAGGPIDEQYF
>TRBV18|NA|TRBJ2-2|NA
TGTGCCAGCTCACCAGGGCAGGGAAAAGGCGGGGAGCTGTTTTTT
CASSPGQGKGGELFF
>TRBV7-9|NA|TRBJ2-7|once
TGTGCCAGCAGTCCAACTACCCGAATTACCTACGAGCAGTACTTC
CASSPTTRITYEQYF
>TRBV7-3|TRBD1|TRBJ2-3|NA
TGTGCCAGCAGCTTAAGTCAAGTGACAGGGACAGATACGCAGTATTTT
CASSLSQVTGTDTQYF
>TRBV28|NA|TRBJ2-3|NA
TGTGCCAGCAGTTCCAGAGGAACTAGCACAGATACGCAGTATTTT
CASSSRGTSTDTQYF
>TRBV19|TRBD2|TRBJ2-1|NA
TGTGCCAGTAGTATCACCCGACTAGCGGGAGAATCTAATGAGCAGTTCTTC
CASSITRLAGESNEQFF
>TRBV29-1|NA|TRBJ2-3|NA
TGCAGCGCGGGGGCGGCGAGGGATACGCAGTATTTT
CSAGAARDTQYF
>TRBV10-3|TRBD1|TRBJ1-5|NA
TGTGCCATCAGATCGGACAGGACTAATCAGCCCCAGCATTTT
CAIRSDRTNQPQHF
>TRBV15|NA|TRBJ2-7|NA
TGTGCCACCAGCAGAGGTTACAAGTACGAGCAGTACTTC
CATSRGYKYEQYF
>TRBV28|NA|TRBJ2-7|once
TGTGCCAGCAGTTTGGACCAGTACGAGCAGTACTTC
CASSLDQYEQYF
>TRBV7-9|NA|TRBJ2-3|NA
TGTGCCAGCAGCTTAGGAGCCCCGTGGGATTCACGCACAGATACGCAGTATTTT
CASSLGAPWDSRTDTQYF
>TRBV28|TRBD2|TRBJ2-7|NA
TGTGCCAGCAGATCAGCGGGACTCTCGGCCTACGAGCAGTACTTC
CASRSAGLSAYEQYF
>TRBV7-6|TRBD2|TRBJ2-2|NA
TGTGCCAGCAGCTTATTTGCGGGACTAGCGTACGCGAACACCGGGGAGCTGTTTTTT
CASSLFAGLAYANTGELFF
>TRBV28|NA|TRBJ1-2|NA
TGTGCCAGCAGTACCCAGGGTAGGGCTAACTATGGCTACACCTTC
CASSTQGRANYGYTF
>TRBV5-1|TRBD1|TRBJ2-7|NA
TGCGCCAGCAGCGGACAGGGGGCGAAGAACGAGCAGTGCTTC
CASSGQGAKNEQCF
>TRBV29-1|TRBD2|TRBJ2-3|NA
TGCAGCGTTGAAATTTGGGCTAGCGGGAGGGCCACTACGCAGTATTTT
CSVEIWASGRATTQYF
>TRBV2|TRBD1|TRBJ1-5|NA
TGTGCCAGCAGAGACCCTGACAGGGGAGAGGGTCAGCCCCAGCATTTT
CASRDPDRGEGQPQHF
>TRBV7-2|TRBD1|TRBJ1-1|NA
TGTGCCAGCAGCTTAAACAGGGGGCTCACTGAAGCTTTCTTT
CASSLNRGLTEAFF
>TRBV11-2|TRBD2|TRBJ2-1|NA
TGTGCCAGCAGCTTTGGGGCGGGAGGCAGTGAGCAGTTCTTC
CASSFGAGGSEQFF
>TRBV11-2|TRBD2|TRBJ2-3|once
TGTGCCAGCAGCCGCCAGTGGCGGGAGGGGACGGATACGCAGTATTTT
CASSRQWREGTDTQYF
>TRBV5-1|NA|TRBJ2-2|NA
TGCGCCAGCAGCGCTACAGGCTCCGGGGCCGGGGAGCTGTTTTTT
CASSATGSGAGELFF
>TRBV5-1|NA|TRBJ2-1|NA
TGCGCCAGCAGTCCCATTAGCCCTAATGAGCAGTTCTTC
CASSPISPNEQFF
>TRBV5-1|NA|TRBJ1-4|NA
TGCGCCAGCAGGAAGGCAACTAATGAAAAACTGTTTTTT
CASRKATNEKLFF
>TRBV27|TRBD1|TRBJ2-6|NA
TGTGCCGCCCACCAGGGACAGGGCAGCTCTGGGGCCAACGTCCTGACTTTC
CAAHQGQGSSGANVLTF
>TRBV18|NA|TRBJ2-2|NA
TGTGCCAGCTCACCCAGGACCGGGGAGCTGTTTTTT
CASSPRTGELFF
>TRBV28|NA|TRBJ2-7|NA
TGTGCCAGCAGTTTAACGATTTACGAGCAGTACTTC
CASSLTIYEQYF
>TRBV10-1|TRBD2|TRBJ2-2|NA
TGCGCCAGCAGCGGGGGGACGGCCGGGGAGCTGTTTTTT
CASSGGTAGELFF
>TRBV7-8|NA|TRBJ1-3|once
TGTGCCAGCAGCTTGGGGAGAGGCCCTGGAAACACCATATATTTT
CASSLGRGPGNTIYF
>TRBV10-2|NA|TRBJ1-1|NA
TGCGCCAGCCACAACTTTCTGAACACTGAAGCTTTCTTT
CASHNFLNTEAFF
>TRBV7-9|TRBD2|TRBJ2-5|NA
TGTGCCAGCAGCCCCCCGTTCGGGAGGGGCGACCAAGAGACCCAGTACTTC
CASSPPFGRGDQETQYF
>TRBV7-8|TRBD2|TRBJ2-1|NA
TGTGCCAGCAGCTTTCTTTCGACACCGGGACTAGCGGAACGCTACAATGAGCAGTTCTTC
CASSFLSTPGLAERYNEQFF
>TRBV4-1|NA|TRBJ1-4|NA
TGCGCCAGCAGCCCACCTACTGGGGGGGTCGAAAAACTGTTTTTT
CASSPPTGGVEKLFF